This T cell receptor beta chain was obtained from a study of T-cell reconstitution after alpha-beta-depleted transplantation in children. This clonotype has at least ten counts. TCRbeta library preparation incorporated unique molecular identifiers. TCRdb independently ran MiXCR on the PCR reads; one entry per CDR3 protein. The data show 200,000 to 250,000 distinct CDR3 sequences, 9.7% seen once. This clonotype was obtained from a human donor who donated a stem cell graft to a child with SCID. Sample: PBMCs from the stem cell graft donor, taken from the stem cell graft.

CDR3 sequence: CASSLAFGFQETQYF. The CDR3 DNA follows: TGTGCCAGCAGCTTAGCGTTTGGTTTCCAAGAGACCCAGTACTTC. This chain links TRBV7-9 with TRBJ2-5; D unclear. This CDR3 is built from 15 residues. Germline CDR1 reads SEHNR; CDR2 reads FQNEAQ (reference sequence). V lost 0 bases to trimming and J lost 1 base, with 9 bases between them.